What follows describes a single T cell receptor (beta chain). Germline CDR1 PRHDT, CDR2 FYEKMQ (reference sequence). The CDR3 totals 15 residues. J lost 6 bases, V lost 7 bases, and 10 bases had no gene match. In the source study's methods: Cell counts per sample came from amplifying reference gene primers. The data were produced by immunoSEQ multiplex PCR, yet TCRdb's version contains in-frame clones alone and is incomplete. V, J and clone size were drawn from that table, and D and trimming were deduced from the DNA. The sample lists about 260,000 clones; almost 90% were seen once. Seattle-derived patients entered the study during active infection and were followed longitudinally. The data were taken from a study of blood T cell repertoires in COVID-19. Study-level background: Sources were T cells, B-cell-depleted T cells, or PBMCs; the material itself was cDNA or gDNA.

This TCR was sampled from a woman in her thirties with COVID-19, enrolled during active disease. The sequenced sample consisted of peripheral blood. The V gene is TRBV13, the J gene TRBJ2-2; TRBD1 aligns across 8 bases. Here the CDR3 reads CASTTAGGSAGELFF. DNA for the CDR3: TGTGCCAGCACCACCGCAGGGGGCTCGGCCGGGGAGCTGTTTTTT.